These T cell receptor beta chains were read from a single sample in a study of identical twins. TCRdb reprocessed the 5' RACE reads via MiXCR and lists one record per CDR3 protein. The sample contains 450,000 or so distinct CDR3 sequences, 13% to 15% of which appear only once. The same specimen was also included in a second study, on yellow fever vaccine responses in identical twins.

Material: CD4+ T cells sorted from blood. The receptor set was obtained from a woman aged 18-35 years in good health. The CDR3 runs from the conserved cysteine through the conserved F or W. Fields, in order: V gene, J gene, D gene, clone size, CDR3 protein, CDR3 DNA. The D gene is left open where the match is weak. Size values are once, few and many counts, or a class for expanded clones, and some rows have none.

TRBV18	TRBJ2-1	-	-	CASSPPSRGLNEQFF	TGTGCCAGCTCACCACCGTCCCGGGGGCTGAATGAGCAGTTCTTC
TRBV18	TRBJ2-1	-	-	CASSPPDPVPGEQFF	TGTGCCAGCTCACCACCGGACCCGGTCCCCGGGGAGCAGTTCTTC
TRBV3-1	TRBJ2-6	-	few	CASSLHGANVLTF	TGTGCCAGCAGCCTTCATGGGGCCAACGTCCTGACTTTC
TRBV5-1	TRBJ2-1	TRBD1	-	CASSGGTGAYNEQFF	TGCGCCAGCTCGGGGGGGACAGGGGCCTACAATGAGCAGTTCTTC
TRBV12-3/TRBV12-4	TRBJ2-7	TRBD1	-	CASSLGTGNQGEQYF	TGTGCCAGCAGTTTAGGGACAGGGAATCAGGGGGAGCAGTACTTC
TRBV12-3/TRBV12-4	TRBJ2-3	-	-	CATSGLPAGTDTQYF	TGTGCCACATCGGGACTCCCTGCGGGTACAGATACGCAGTATTTT
TRBV28	TRBJ2-6	-	-	CASSTPGLSGANVLTF	TGTGCCAGCAGTACGCCAGGCCTCTCTGGGGCCAACGTCCTGACTTTC
TRBV2	TRBJ2-1	-	-	CASSDPGAGGLGSYNEQFF	TGTGCCAGCAGTGACCCGGGGGCAGGGGGACTTGGCTCCTACAATGAGCAGTTCTTC
TRBV20-1	TRBJ2-4	TRBD2	-	CSAPPPGLAGSNIQYF	TGCAGTGCTCCTCCCCCGGGCCTAGCGGGATCAAACATTCAGTACTTC
TRBV20-1	TRBJ2-2	TRBD2	-	CSARTSGRTGELFF	TGCAGTGCTAGGACTAGCGGGAGAACCGGGGAGCTGTTTTTT
TRBV2	TRBJ2-5	TRBD2	-	CASRQGAGGQETQYF	TGTGCCAGCAGACAAGGAGCGGGGGGCCAAGAGACCCAGTACTTC
TRBV28	TRBJ2-7	TRBD1	few	CASSPGQELSEQYF	TGTGCCAGCAGTCCCGGACAGGAGCTCAGCGAGCAGTACTTC
TRBV28	TRBJ1-1	-	-	CASSSGKVGAFF	TGTGCCAGCAGTTCAGGGAAAGTAGGAGCTTTCTTT
TRBV12-3/TRBV12-4	TRBJ2-1	TRBD1	many	CASSSRDRVFQFF	TGTGCCAGCAGCAGCCGGGACAGGGTGTTCCAGTTCTTC
TRBV10-2	TRBJ2-7	-	few	CASRGGGTYEQYF	TGCGCCAGCAGAGGGGGGGGAACCTACGAGCAGTACTTC
TRBV12-3/TRBV12-4	TRBJ1-2	TRBD1	many	CASTQKGSQGGNYGYTF	TGTGCCAGCACCCAGAAGGGAAGTCAGGGGGGTAACTATGGCTACACCTTC
TRBV12-3/TRBV12-4	TRBJ2-6	-	many	CASSLLSSGANVLTF	TGTGCCAGCTCACTACTGAGCTCTGGGGCCAACGTCCTGACTTTC
TRBV6-1	TRBJ2-1	-	once	CASTLGQAGVDEQFF	TGTGCCAGCACTCTAGGACAGGCGGGGGTTGATGAGCAGTTCTTC
TRBV9	TRBJ1-6	-	-	CASSVEIRGNSPLHF	TGTGCCAGCAGCGTAGAAATAAGGGGGAATTCACCCCTCCACTTT
TRBV29-1	TRBJ2-1	-	-	CSGIRGNEQFF	TGCAGCGGGATCAGGGGAAATGAGCAGTTCTTC
TRBV20-1	TRBJ2-7	-	-	CSARESGRLSYEQYF	TGCAGTGCTAGAGAGTCCGGACGCCTCTCCTACGAGCAGTACTTC
TRBV5-6	TRBJ2-5	TRBD2	-	CASSVGLAGGRETQYF	TGTGCCAGCAGCGTGGGACTAGCGGGAGGAAGGGAGACCCAGTACTTC
TRBV6-1	TRBJ2-1	-	few	CASSRRGYYNEQFF	TGTGCCAGCAGCCGGCGGGGCTACTACAATGAGCAGTTCTTC
TRBV2	TRBJ2-7	TRBD1	-	CASSEDRTGNQYF	TGTGCCAGCAGTGAAGACCGGACAGGGAATCAGTACTTC
TRBV10-2	TRBJ2-7	-	few	CASRQGPYEQYF	TGCGCCAGCAGGCAGGGACCCTACGAGCAGTACTTC
TRBV5-6	TRBJ2-7	-	few	CASSLGGRRAYEQYF	TGTGCCAGCAGCTTGGGGGGAAGAAGAGCCTACGAGCAGTACTTC
TRBV3-1	TRBJ2-3	-	once	CASSQGAGSTDTQYF	TGTGCCAGCAGCCAAGGCGCTGGGAGCACAGATACGCAGTATTTT
TRBV12-3/TRBV12-4	TRBJ2-1	-	-	CASSLEEQFF	TGTGCCAGCAGTTTGGAGGAGCAGTTCTTC
TRBV24-1	TRBJ2-3	TRBD2	few	CATSDWTSGSSSTDTQYF	TGTGCCACCAGTGACTGGACTAGCGGGAGCTCGAGCACAGATACGCAGTATTTT
TRBV6-1	TRBJ2-3	TRBD1	few	CASKGASWTGSLTDTQYF	TGTGCCAGCAAGGGGGCTTCCTGGACAGGGTCCCTCACAGATACGCAGTATTTT
TRBV5-1	TRBJ2-3	-	few	CASSFKEADTQYF	TGCGCCAGCAGCTTTAAGGAAGCAGATACGCAGTATTTT
TRBV15	TRBJ2-7	TRBD2	few	CATSRDLGTSGLISYEQYF	TGTGCCACCAGCAGAGATTTGGGGACTAGCGGGCTTATCTCCTACGAGCAGTACTTC
TRBV7-2	TRBJ2-7	TRBD1	few	CASSLRQGLIPYEQYF	TGTGCCAGCAGCTTACGACAGGGGCTGATTCCCTACGAGCAGTACTTC
TRBV9	TRBJ2-5	-	few	CASSEGLSLGETQYF	TGTGCCAGCAGCGAAGGGCTATCCCTTGGAGAGACCCAGTACTTC
TRBV20-1	TRBJ2-1	-	-	CSAHSSRGLRYNEQFF	TGCAGTGCCCACTCCAGCCGGGGGCTACGGTACAATGAGCAGTTCTTC
TRBV10-3	TRBJ1-3	-	few	CAISGGRLGISGNTIYF	TGTGCCATCAGTGGGGGCCGGTTGGGGATCTCTGGAAACACCATATATTTT
TRBV3-1	TRBJ2-7	-	-	CASSQGRSNEQYF	TGTGCCAGCAGCCAAGGGCGAAGCAACGAGCAGTACTTC
TRBV4-3	TRBJ2-2	TRBD2	-	CASSQDRVSGRGDTGELFF	TGCGCCAGCAGCCAAGATCGTGTTAGCGGGAGGGGGGACACCGGGGAGCTGTTTTTT
TRBV6-1	TRBJ1-3	-	-	CASRDEKKQSGNTIYF	TGTGCCAGCAGGGACGAAAAAAAGCAATCTGGAAACACCATATATTTT
TRBV7-6	TRBJ2-1	TRBD2	-	CASGGSWSSYNEQFF	TGTGCCAGCGGCGGGAGCTGGAGCTCCTACAATGAGCAGTTCTTC
TRBV7-8	TRBJ1-5	-	-	CASSWGRGVSQSQHF	TGTGCCAGCAGCTGGGGCAGGGGAGTAAGTCAGTCCCAGCATTTT
TRBV2	TRBJ1-4	TRBD1	-	CASSDGTGGEKLFF	TGTGCCAGCAGCGACGGGACAGGAGGTGAAAAACTGTTTTTT
TRBV3-1	TRBJ1-1	-	few	CASSQPNTEAFF	TGTGCCAGCAGCCAACCTAACACTGAAGCTTTCTTT
TRBV4-2	TRBJ2-5	-	-	CASSQEATGEETQYF	TGTGCCAGCAGCCAAGAAGCGACCGGCGAAGAGACCCAGTACTTC
TRBV27	TRBJ1-2	-	once	CASSFYFEGVQRDHYGYTF	TGTGCCAGCAGTTTTTATTTCGAGGGGGTTCAAAGGGACCACTATGGCTACACCTTC
TRBV15	TRBJ2-7	-	-	CATSRGLEYEQYF	TGTGCCACCAGCAGAGGACTCGAATACGAGCAGTACTTC
TRBV6-1	TRBJ2-2	-	few	CASKVPAANTGELFF	TGTGCCAGCAAGGTTCCAGCGGCGAACACCGGGGAGCTGTTTTTT
TRBV28	TRBJ1-2	-	many	CASSPSYGYTF	TGTGCCAGCAGCCCCTCCTATGGCTACACCTTC
TRBV5-6	TRBJ1-5	-	few	CASSLGRGTQPQHF	TGTGCCAGCAGCTTGGGCAGGGGAACGCAGCCCCAGCATTTT
TRBV5-1	TRBJ2-5	TRBD1	few	CASSLVGTAQETQYF	TGCGCCAGCAGCTTGGTCGGGACAGCCCAAGAGACCCAGTACTTC
TRBV6-1	TRBJ1-5	TRBD1	many	CASKDRVGGQPQHF	TGTGCCAGCAAGGACAGGGTAGGGGGTCAGCCCCAGCATTTT
TRBV6-2/TRBV6-3	TRBJ2-1	-	-	CASSSVLNEQFF	TGTGCCAGCAGTTCCGTGCTTAATGAGCAGTTCTTC
TRBV11-2	TRBJ2-6	-	few	CASTVNSGANVLTF	TGTGCCAGCACCGTTAACTCTGGGGCCAACGTCCTGACTTTC